This T cell receptor (beta chain) emerged from a study of T cell responses to AZD1222 COVID-19 vaccine. Of note for this clone: Its antigen remains unknown.

Study-level points and caveats: Repertoires were obtained only post-peak T cell response. Donors in the cohort were predominantly white British and more often female, and clonal diversity was possibly underestimated.

The germline V and J ends were trimmed by 5 bases and 1 base, with 11 bases remaining between them. This CDR3 has 14 amino acids. Looked up from germline, CDR1 is MNHEY and CDR2 is SVGEGT. Using immunoSEQ multiplex PCR, the repertoire was profiled, and TCRdb retains in-frame clones only, with some absent. The sample has over 130,000 clones; roughly nine tenths are singletons. This receptor was identified in an adult who received the MenACWY meningococcal vaccine as a control. The sequenced sample was peripheral blood, obtained 28 days after the second dose of the MenACWY control vaccine. J is TRBJ1-1 and V is TRBV6-2 or TRBV6-3; a possible D gene is TRBD1 (5 bases). CDR3 loop: CASSLHQGNTEAFF. CDR3 sequence (DNA): TGTGCCAGCAGTCTACACCAGGGGAACACTGAAGCTTTCTTT.